One and the same sample provided the 15 T cell receptor beta chains below, sequenced in a study of blood T cell repertoires in COVID-19. Produced via immunoSEQ multiplex PCR; TCRdb's table is partial and in-frame only. Of roughly 250,000 clones in the sample, more than 70% were seen once. Sequencing was done on a sample of PBMCs or T cells enriched from blood (not recorded which). The origin of the receptors is a woman between 35 and 50 years old with acute COVID-19.

V is TRBV7-2 and J is TRBJ2-1; the match to TRBD2 covers 8 bases. With 7 bases clipped from V and 9 bases from J, the junction kept 14 bases outside the gene matches. The CDR3 consists of 15 residues. Germline V gene lookup returns CDR1 SGHTA and CDR2 FQGNSA. In DNA form, the CDR3 reads TGTGCCAGCACCCCCACTTGGAGCGGGAGTGGTGAGCAGTTCTTC. It translates to CASTPTWSGSGEQFF. Full variable domain (rest looked up from reference TRBV7-2 and TRBJ2-1): GAGVSQSPSNKVTEKGKDVELRCDPISGHTALYWYRQSLGQGLEFLIYFQGNSAPDKSGLPSDRFSAERTGGSVSTLTIQRTQQEDSAVYLCASTPTWSGSGEQFFGPGTRLTVL.

The chain carries TRBV30 and TRBJ1-4, with unresolved D. V dropped 4 bases and J dropped 2 bases, with 8 bases sitting between them. Germline V gene sequence: CDR1 GTSNPN, CDR2 SVGIG (reference sequence). This CDR3 has 13 residues. The CDR3 sequence: CAWTLPTNEKLFF. CDR3 sequence (DNA): TGTGCCTGGACACTACCCACTAATGAAAAACTGTTTTTT.

The chain recombines TRBV19 with TRBJ2-3, with 9 bases that match TRBD1. V was pared by 3 bases and J by 5 bases, with 6 bases of the junction left unmatched. The CDR3 covers 15 residues. CDR1 LNHDA and CDR2 SQIVND come from the germline V gene (reference sequence). Here the CDR3 reads CASSMIQGAGDTQYF. The CDR3 DNA sequence: TGTGCCAGTAGTATGATACAGGGGGCAGGAGATACGCAGTATTTT.

The V gene is TRBV14, the J gene TRBJ2-1, with a possible D match to TRBD1 (6 bases). V dropped 3 bases and J dropped 10 bases, with 13 bases sitting between them. Per the germline V gene, CDR1 is SGHDN and CDR2 is FVKESK. The CDR3 is made up of 13 amino acids. CDR3 in amino acids: CASSQETGYEQFF. The CDR3 DNA is TGTGCCAGCAGCCAGGAAACAGGGTACGAGCAGTTCTTC.

The chain combines TRBV4-3 with TRBJ2-1, with a possible D match to TRBD2 (6 bases). V was trimmed by 2 bases and J by 6 bases, leaving 20 bases between them. The CDR3 has 17 residues. Germline V gene data show CDR1 as LGHNA and CDR2 as YSLEER. The CDR3 sequence is CASSQLIPGLSSNEQFF. The CDR3 nucleotides are TGCGCCAGCAGCCAACTCATCCCGGGACTTTCGAGCAATGAGCAGTTCTTC.

This clone was observed a single time. The rearrangement joins TRBV5-1 to TRBJ2-7; D not certain. This CDR3 spans 13 amino acids. Trimming shortened V by 6 bases and J by 2 bases, and 12 bases separated the two germline ends. Germline V CDR1 and CDR2: SGHRS, YFSETQ. The CDR3 is CASTDGATYEQYF. DNA of the CDR3: TGCGCCAGCACCGACGGAGCAACCTACGAGCAGTACTTC.

The gene calls are TRBV2 and TRBJ1-5; D might be TRBD1 (6 bases). Germline V CDR1 and CDR2: SNHLY, FYNNEI. This CDR3 has 15 amino acids. V was trimmed by 1 base and J by 6 bases, leaving 13 bases between them. CDR3 in amino acids: CASSEEGTSGQPQHF. As DNA, the CDR3 is TGTGCCAGCAGTGAAGAGGGGACATCCGGTCAGCCCCAGCATTTT. The entire variable domain, with the rest obtained from reference TRBV2 and TRBJ1-5, is as follows: EPEVTQTPSHQVTQMGQEVILRCVPISNHLYFYWYRQILGQKVEFLVSFYNNEISEKSEIFDDQFSVERPDGSNFTLKIRSTKLEDSAMYFCASSEEGTSGQPQHFGDGTRLSIL.

The gene calls are TRBV9 and TRBJ2-1; 15 bases are shared with TRBD2. The ends lost 4 bases at V and 12 bases at J; junction bases unmatched: 8. This CDR3 is built from 15 residues. Germline CDR1 is SGDLS and CDR2 is YYNGEE. This chain's CDR3 is CASSSQGLAGGGQFF. The CDR3, as DNA: TGTGCCAGCAGCTCTCAAGGACTAGCGGGAGGGGGGCAGTTCTTC.

The DNA for the CDR3 is TGTGCCAGCAACATACTAGCGGTCTCTAGCACAGATACGCAGTATTTT. This translates into CASNILAVSSTDTQYF. This sequence joins TRBV27 and TRBJ2-3; TRBD2 matches at 8 bases. After removal of 7 bases from V and 0 bases from J, the junction contained 9 bases not matched to a gene. CDR1 is MNHEY and CDR2 is SMNVEV in the germline V gene (reference sequence). This CDR3 has 16 amino acids.

This rearrangement joins TRBV19 to TRBJ2-3; a weak D match, TRBD2 (6 bases). The CDR3 loop spans 15 amino acids. Per germline, CDR1 LNHDA and CDR2 SQIVND (reference sequence). V lost 3 bases and J 3 bases, leaving 13 bases between the germline ends. CDR3 nucleotide sequence: TGTGCCAGTAGTATGGACTATCTAGCAACAGATACGCAGTATTTT. It specifies CASSMDYLATDTQYF.

The chain joins TRBV19 to TRBJ2-2, with D maybe TRBD2 (5 bases). Germline V gene data show CDR1 as LNHDA and CDR2 as SQIVND (reference sequence). The CDR3 spans 14 residues. Trimming left V 6 bases short and J 6 bases short, with 14 bases between. CDR3 region: CASRLNAGSGELFF. As DNA, the CDR3 is TGTGCCAGTAGACTTAATGCGGGCTCCGGGGAGCTGTTTTTT.

The chain has TRBV7-2 and TRBJ1-1; D may be TRBD1 (6 bases). The germline gives CDR1 SGHTA, CDR2 FQGNSA. The CDR3 is 15 residues long. Between the trimmed V and J ends, which lost 1 base and 5 bases, there was a span of 14 bases. The CDR3: CASSLVGGAWTEAFF. The CDR3 DNA reads as TGTGCCAGCAGCTTAGTAGGGGGGGCATGGACTGAAGCTTTCTTT.

The V gene is TRBV6-5, the J gene TRBJ1-5; unclear D gene. The germline V gene encodes CDR1 MNHEY and CDR2 SVGAGI. V gave up 4 bases and J gave up 0 bases, with 7 bases separating them. There are 14 residues in the CDR3. The CDR3 nucleotides are TGTGCCAGCAGTTTAGAATATAGCAATCAGCCCCAGCATTTT. This gives the protein CASSLEYSNQPQHF.

The J gene is TRBJ1-1, the V gene TRBV30; a weak D match, TRBD1 (6 bases). Per the germline V gene, CDR1 is GTSNPN and CDR2 is SVGIG (reference sequence). The CDR3 extends over 14 amino acids. Trimming left V 3 bases short and J 4 bases short, with 15 bases between. The CDR3 DNA reads as TGTGCCTGGAGGGCCAACAGGGACGGCACTGAAGCTTTCTTT. The encoded protein is CAWRANRDGTEAFF.

The V call is TRBV10-2, the J call TRBJ2-7; the D gene is possibly TRBD1 (5 bases). The CDR3 length is 13 residues. Germline-derived CDR1 and CDR2 are WSHSY and SAAADI. Trimming stripped 3 bases from V and 2 bases from J, with 8 bases between. CDR3 residues: CASSDDSAYEQYV. The DNA of the CDR3 is TGCGCCAGCAGTGATGACAGTGCCTACGAGCAGTACGTC.